This note documents a single TCR beta chain sequence. The target antigen is unknown. Trimming pared 7 bases from V and 4 bases from J, leaving 17 bases between. Germline V CDR1 and CDR2: SQVTM, ANQGSEA. CDR3 length: 14 amino acids. The data are from a study of shared clonotypes between healthy human individuals. The wider study: Researchers assigned three CD4 naive, three CD4 memory, two CD8 naive and one CD8 memory plate to each donor.

Study outcomes and limitations: Larger estimated richness was generally seen in naive subsets than in memory subsets. Rarefaction curves obtained for sorted subsets showed sequencing incomplete despite large depth.

In the original processing: Filtering differed since immunoSEQ provided only junctions, with no quality scores. The assay was immunoSEQ multiplex PCR, and TCRdb's table has in-frame clones only and misses some. V, J and clone size derive from that table, while D and trimming were established from the DNA sequence. The repertoire holds 550,000 to 650,000 clones, approximately 96% seen once, with 0.11% in the top ten. Naive CD8 cells were CD45RO-negative, positively selected for CCR7, excluding terminally differentiated effector memory CD45RA+ cells. The sample comprised naive CD8+ T cells sorted from blood. The receptor was isolated from a woman in her thirties in good health. The J gene is TRBJ2-1, the V gene TRBV29-1; possible D gene TRBD2, 6 bases. The CDR3 region has the DNA TGCAGCGCCGACGGCGGGACCTATTACAATGAGCAGTTCTTC. The encoded protein is CSADGGTYYNEQFF.